These 4 T cell receptor gamma chains share one sample of origin, sequenced in a study of gamma-delta chains in newborns, infants, children. TCRdb reprocessed the reads through CATT. Of about 540 gamma-chain clones in the sample, approximately 82% are singletons; the top ten hold roughly 12%. Sequencing was performed on blood, taken at baseline. The receptors come from a child who was a newborn, infant or young child, either healthy, febrile or measles-vaccinated (not recorded which). This table probably holds off-target reads from a library built for another chain.

A word on this clone: It is unclear where the CDR3 begins or ends on the DNA, so no DNA is shown, and the CDR3 is as TCRdb lists it. A V gene of TRGV9 was called, but no J gene was assigned. CDR1 is GITISATS, CDR2 ISYDGTV, per germline (reference sequence). Inclusive of both ends, the CDR3 amounts to 27 amino acids. CDR3 protein: CACDTVEGDGSSWDTRQMFFGTGIKLF.

As to this clone: The limits of the CDR3 on the DNA are not certain, so only TCRdb's listed CDR3 is given. The V gene is TRGV9, but the J gene lacks a call. Both ends counted, the CDR3 spans 26 residues. Germline CDR1 GITISATS, CDR2 ISYDGTV (reference sequence). The CDR3 loop is CACDTAGIPSSWDTRQMFFGTGIKLF.

As regards this clone: The DNA is omitted, as the CDR3 cannot be located on it reliably, and the CDR3 follows TCRdb's listing. No call exists for the J gene, whereas the V gene is TRGV9. Germline V gene lookup returns CDR1 GITISATS and CDR2 ISYDGTV (reference sequence). The CDR3 spans 23 residues, counting both ends. CDR3 sequence reads: CACDPLGSWDTRQMFFGTGIKLF.

Notes on this clone: The DNA is omitted, as the CDR3 cannot be located on it reliably, and the CDR3 follows TCRdb's listing. There is no J gene call, but TRGV9 is given as the V gene. CDR1 is GITISATS, CDR2 ISYDGTV, per germline (reference sequence). 25 amino acids form the CDR3, both terminal residues included. The CDR3 reads CACALLGDSSWDTRQMFFGTGIKLF.